This section outlines one TCR beta chain sequence together with its context. The antigen is undetermined. This sample is drawn from a study of CD8 T cells in Susac syndrome. RNA was extracted with the RNeasy kit, and a quantity of roughly 0.5 to 1 ug was reverse transcribed using random hexamers. One entry per CDR3 protein, called by TCRdb with MiXCR from the immunoSEQ multiplex PCR reads. The sample includes around 180,000 distinct CDR3 sequences, approximately 96% seen only once; the top ten take roughly 0.16%. Regarding the study as a whole: Acknowledgment was made by the study that its TCR sequencing and HLA analysis involved a relatively small number of individuals.

The CDR3 length is 14 residues. Looked up from germline, CDR1 is LGHNA and CDR2 is YNFKEQ. The V and J ends lost 2 bases and 6 bases, in that order; junction bases with no gene match: 2. The multiple sclerosis controls were treatment-naive patients with relapsing-remitting disease that was stable or active. The sequence was obtained from a human donor with multiple sclerosis. Sequenced material: CD8+ T cells from PBMCs. The chain carries TRBV4-2 and TRBJ2-2; 8 bases align to TRBD1. CDR3 coding DNA: TGTGCCAGCAGCCAAAAACAGGGGGCCGGGGAGCTGTTTTTT. Translating it yields CASSQKQGAGELFF.